A selection of T cell receptor beta chains follows, all from one sample in a study of neurological immune-mediated disorders. TCRdb redid the calling of the 5' RACE reads with MiXCR, one entry per CDR3 protein. The sample has roughly 70,000 distinct CDR3 sequences; around 3.9% are singletons. The sample comprised PBMCs. The receptors were sampled from a man between 25 and 39 years old with multiple sclerosis. Each CDR3 is given without its conserved first and last residue.

TRBV29-1 SVEALRYT
TRBV12-3/TRBV12-4 ASSSPSGGYYEQY
TRBV20-1 SANRGPNTEAF
TRBV12-3/TRBV12-4 ASSLWGDTKTEAF
TRBV5-1 ASSLEEGLTEAF
TRBV20-1 SASLAASYNEQF
TRBV7-9 ASSLVGAGAYTEAF
TRBV29-1 SGLIHGTDTQY
TRBV29-1 SVERTGGTYEQY
TRBV10-3 AISNQDRVTEAF